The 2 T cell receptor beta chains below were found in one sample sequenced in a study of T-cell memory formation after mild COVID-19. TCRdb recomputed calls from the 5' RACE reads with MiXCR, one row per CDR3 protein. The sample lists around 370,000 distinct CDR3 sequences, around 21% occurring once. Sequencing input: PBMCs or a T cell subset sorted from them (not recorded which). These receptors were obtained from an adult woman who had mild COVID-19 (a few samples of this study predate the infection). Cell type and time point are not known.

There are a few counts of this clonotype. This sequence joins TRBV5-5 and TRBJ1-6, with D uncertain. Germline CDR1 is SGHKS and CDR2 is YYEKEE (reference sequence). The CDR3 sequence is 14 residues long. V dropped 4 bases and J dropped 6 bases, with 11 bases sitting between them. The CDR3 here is CASSQHDGNSPLHF. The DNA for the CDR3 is TGTGCCAGCAGCCAACATGACGGTAATTCACCCCTCCACTTT.

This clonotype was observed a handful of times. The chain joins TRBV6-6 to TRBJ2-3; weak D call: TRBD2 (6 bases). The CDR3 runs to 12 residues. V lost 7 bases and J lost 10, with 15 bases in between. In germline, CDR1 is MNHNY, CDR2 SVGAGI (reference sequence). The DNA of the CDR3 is TGTGCCAGCAATAGTGGGGGGATGGCGCAGTATTTT. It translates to CASNSGGMAQYF.